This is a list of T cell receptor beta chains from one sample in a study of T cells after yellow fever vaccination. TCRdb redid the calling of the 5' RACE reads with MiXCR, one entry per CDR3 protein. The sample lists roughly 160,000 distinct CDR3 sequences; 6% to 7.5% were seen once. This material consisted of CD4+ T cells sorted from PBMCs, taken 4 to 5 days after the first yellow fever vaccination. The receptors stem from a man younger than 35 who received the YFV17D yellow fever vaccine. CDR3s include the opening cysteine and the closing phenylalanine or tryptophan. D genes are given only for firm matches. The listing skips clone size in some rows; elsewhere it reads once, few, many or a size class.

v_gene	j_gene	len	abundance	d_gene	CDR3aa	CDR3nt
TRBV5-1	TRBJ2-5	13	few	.	CASSVPGAETQYF	TGCGCCAGCTCGGTACCGGGGGCCGAGACCCAGTACTTC
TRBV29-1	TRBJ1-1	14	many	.	CSVEDTVKGTEAFF	TGCAGCGTTGAAGATACGGTAAAAGGCACTGAAGCTTTCTTT
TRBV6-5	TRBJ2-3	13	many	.	CATQRDATDTQYF	TGTGCCACCCAAAGGGACGCGACAGATACGCAGTATTTT
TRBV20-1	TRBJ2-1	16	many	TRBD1	CSARDGWTGTYNEQFF	TGCAGTGCTAGAGACGGGTGGACAGGGACCTACAATGAGCAGTTCTTC
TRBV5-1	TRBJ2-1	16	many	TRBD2	CASSLGGTSGYNEQFF	TGCGCCAGCAGCTTGGGGGGGACTAGCGGCTACAATGAGCAGTTCTTC
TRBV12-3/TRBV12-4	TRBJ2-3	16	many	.	CASRAGQARGPDTQYF	TGTGCCAGCAGAGCGGGACAGGCCCGAGGTCCAGATACGCAGTATTTT
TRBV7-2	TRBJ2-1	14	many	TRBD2	CASSPGGNYNEQFF	TGTGCCAGCAGCCCCGGGGGGAACTACAATGAGCAGTTCTTC
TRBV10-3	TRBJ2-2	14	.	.	CAIGGQLNTGELFF	TGTGCCATCGGTGGTCAGCTAAACACCGGGGAGCTGTTTTTT
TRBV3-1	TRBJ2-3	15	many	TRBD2	CASSFSGGALDTQYF	TGTGCCAGCAGCTTCAGCGGGGGGGCCTTGGATACGCAGTATTTT
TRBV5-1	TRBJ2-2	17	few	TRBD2	CASRREPGGSGTGELFF	TGCGCCAGCAGGCGCGAACCGGGGGGAAGTGGAACCGGGGAGCTGTTTTTT
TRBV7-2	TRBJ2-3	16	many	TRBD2	CASSLVASGGDDTQYF	TGTGCCAGCAGCTTAGTGGCTAGCGGGGGGGATGATACGCAGTATTTT
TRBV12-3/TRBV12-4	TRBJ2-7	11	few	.	CASSLEGGWDF	TGTGCCAGCAGTTTAGAAGGCGGCTGGGACTTC
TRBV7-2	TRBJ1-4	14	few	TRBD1	CASSVAHRGPKLFF	TGTGCCAGCAGCGTCGCTCACAGGGGGCCAAAACTGTTTTTT
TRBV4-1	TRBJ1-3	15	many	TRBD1	CASSQRTGTVYTIYF	TGCGCCAGCAGCCAAAGGACAGGGACGGTGTACACCATATATTTT
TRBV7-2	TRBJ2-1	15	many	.	CASSLALSRNNEQFF	TGTGCCAGCAGCTTAGCCCTCAGCCGCAACAATGAGCAGTTCTTC
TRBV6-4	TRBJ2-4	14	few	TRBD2	CASSEEAGIDVQYF	TGTGCCAGCAGTGAGGAAGCGGGGATTGATGTTCAGTACTTC
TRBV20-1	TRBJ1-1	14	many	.	CSASRVDLNTEAFF	TGCAGTGCTTCCCGCGTAGACCTGAACACTGAAGCTTTCTTT
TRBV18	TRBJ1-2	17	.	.	CASSPPGLKGNDYGYTF	TGTGCCAGCTCACCTCCCGGGTTGAAGGGCAACGATTATGGCTACACCTTC
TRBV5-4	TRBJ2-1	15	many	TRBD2	CASSPRLAGSNEQFF	TGTGCCAGCAGCCCCCGACTAGCGGGGTCGAATGAGCAGTTCTTC
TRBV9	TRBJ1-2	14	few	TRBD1	CASSRSTGSYGYTF	TGTGCCAGCAGCCGATCGACAGGGAGCTATGGCTACACCTTC
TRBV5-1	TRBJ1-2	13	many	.	CASTWGYDYGYTF	TGCGCCAGCACCTGGGGGTATGACTATGGCTACACCTTC
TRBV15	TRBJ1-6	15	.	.	CATSRGAFYNSPLHF	TGTGCCACCAGCAGAGGAGCCTTCTATAATTCACCCCTCCACTTT
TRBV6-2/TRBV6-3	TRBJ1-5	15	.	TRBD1	CASRSGGYSNQPQHF	TGTGCCAGCAGATCAGGGGGATATAGTAATCAGCCCCAGCATTTT
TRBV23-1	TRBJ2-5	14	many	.	CASSQSNRAETQYF	TGCGCCAGCAGTCAATCGAACAGGGCAGAGACCCAGTACTTC
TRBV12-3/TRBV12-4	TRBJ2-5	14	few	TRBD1	CASSSSGGRETQYF	TGTGCCAGCAGTTCCTCAGGGGGCAGGGAGACCCAGTACTTC
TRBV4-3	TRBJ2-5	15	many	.	CASSQDANTQETQYF	TGCGCCAGCAGCCAAGATGCAAATACTCAAGAGACCCAGTACTTC
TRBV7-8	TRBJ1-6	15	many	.	CASSLVGQRNSPLHF	TGTGCCAGCAGCTTAGTGGGTCAGCGAAATTCACCCCTCCACTTT
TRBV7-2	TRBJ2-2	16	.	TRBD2	CASSRGGRQNTGELFF	TGTGCCAGCAGCCGGGGGGGCAGGCAGAACACCGGGGAGCTGTTTTTT
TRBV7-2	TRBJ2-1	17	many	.	CASSFRGIRTAYNEQFF	TGTGCCAGCAGCTTTCGGGGGATAAGGACGGCCTACAATGAGCAGTTCTTC
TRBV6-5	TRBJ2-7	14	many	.	CATGDRPNSYEQYF	TGTGCCACCGGAGACAGACCAAACTCCTACGAGCAGTACTTC
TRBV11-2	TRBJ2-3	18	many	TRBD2	CASSLTSGGFDITDTQYF	TGTGCCAGCAGCCTAACTAGCGGGGGCTTCGACATTACAGATACGCAGTATTTT
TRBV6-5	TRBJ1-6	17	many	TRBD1	CASSYSKAGGSLTPLHF	TGTGCCAGCAGTTACTCGAAAGCAGGGGGGTCCTTGACACCCCTCCACTTT
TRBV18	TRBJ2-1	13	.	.	CASSPAGDNEQFF	TGTGCCAGCTCACCAGCTGGGGACAATGAGCAGTTCTTC
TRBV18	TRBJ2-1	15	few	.	CASLPNAYSYNEQFF	TGTGCCAGCTTACCTAATGCTTACTCCTACAATGAGCAGTTCTTC
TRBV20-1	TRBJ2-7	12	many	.	CSAGEELYEQYF	TGCAGTGCAGGGGAAGAACTCTACGAGCAGTACTTC
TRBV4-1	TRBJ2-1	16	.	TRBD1	CASSERPSRGPGEQFF	TGCGCCAGCAGCGAACGACCAAGCAGGGGGCCTGGTGAGCAGTTCTTC
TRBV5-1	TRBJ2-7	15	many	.	CASSLNPRGSYEQYF	TGCGCCAGCAGCCTTAACCCTCGGGGGTCCTACGAGCAGTACTTC
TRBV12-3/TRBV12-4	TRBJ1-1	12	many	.	CASSLLGAQAFF	TGTGCCAGCAGTTTATTGGGGGCCCAAGCTTTCTTT
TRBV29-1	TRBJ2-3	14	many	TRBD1	CSVEGTGGSDTQYF	TGCAGCGTTGAAGGGACAGGGGGCTCGGATACGCAGTATTTT
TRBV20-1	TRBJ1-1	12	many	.	CSAREAGTEAFF	TGCAGTGCTAGAGAGGCAGGGACTGAAGCTTTCTTT
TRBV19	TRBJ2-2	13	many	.	CASASPNTGELFF	TGTGCCAGTGCTAGCCCCAACACCGGGGAGCTGTTTTTT
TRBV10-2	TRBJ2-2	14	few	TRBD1	CASRPTGTTGELFF	TGCGCCAGCAGACCGACAGGGACCACCGGGGAGCTGTTTTTT
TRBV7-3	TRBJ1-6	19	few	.	CASSLKLCGASGYNSPLHF	TGTGCCAGCAGCTTAAAGTTATGTGGGGCCAGCGGATATAATTCACCCCTCCACTTT
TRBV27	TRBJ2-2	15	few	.	CASSFGTWNTGELFF	TGTGCCAGCAGTTTCGGGACTTGGAACACCGGGGAGCTGTTTTTT
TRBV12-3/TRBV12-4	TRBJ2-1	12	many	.	CASTLAWGEQFF	TGTGCCAGCACCCTGGCGTGGGGTGAGCAGTTCTTC
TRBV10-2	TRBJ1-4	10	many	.	CATMGEKLFF	TGCGCCACCATGGGTGAAAAACTGTTTTTT